These 8 T cell receptor beta chains were all obtained from the same sample, sequenced in a study of blood T cells in healthy people across ages. Through a sample-barcoded 5' primer and a J-beta primer mix, a second PCR was run for roughly 6 to 12 cycles. TCRdb re-called the 5' RACE reads through MiXCR, storing one row per CDR3 protein. The sample consists of 550,000 to 650,000 distinct CDR3 sequences, approximately 30% of them appearing once. Sequenced sample: blood. These receptors originate from a woman older than 75 in good health.

This clonotype showed up many times. This chain connects TRBV10-3 to TRBJ2-6; TRBD1 agrees at 8 bases. The CDR3 consists of 17 residues. V lost 6 bases and J lost 2; bases outside the gene matches: 9. Germline CDR1 is ENHRY and CDR2 is SYGVKD. This chain's CDR3 is CAISDRTGLPGANVLTF. In DNA, the CDR3 is TGTGCCATCAGCGACCGGACAGGGCTCCCTGGGGCCAACGTCCTGACTTTC.

The chain recombines TRBV3-1 with TRBJ1-2, with D uncertain. The CDR3 runs 15 residues. The germline gives CDR1 LGHDT, CDR2 YNNKEL (reference sequence). Trimming removed 1 base from V and 3 bases from J, with 12 bases in between. The CDR3 DNA reads TGTGCCAGCAGCCAAGCAGGAGCGGGAGACTATGGCTACACCTTC. Encoded protein: CASSQAGAGDYGYTF.

This clonotype was observed at least ten times. The chain is built from TRBV4-3 and TRBJ2-3; 7 nucleotides line up with TRBD1. The germline V gene has CDR1 LGHNA and CDR2 YSLEER. V shed 4 bases, J shed 5 bases, and the junction held 15 bases outside the gene matches. The CDR3 runs to 17 residues. DNA of the CDR3: TGCGCCAGCAGCCCCCCTAGGTTAGGGGGCGAAGGAGATACGCAGTATTTT. This encodes CASSPPRLGGEGDTQYF.

This clonotype was seen many times. This chain links TRBV7-2 with TRBJ2-7; 7 positions agree with TRBD1. CDR1 is SGHTA and CDR2 is FQGNSA in the germline V gene. The V and J ends lost 1 base and 6 bases, in that order; junction bases with no gene match: 6. CDR3 length equals 14 residues. CDR3 residues: CASSLGDRNGEQYF. CDR3 sequence (DNA): TGTGCCAGCAGCTTAGGGGACAGAAACGGCGAGCAGTACTTC.

This clonotype was seen a few times. The chain has TRBV7-2 and TRBJ1-1, with 9 positions matching TRBD1. This CDR3 region has 16 residues. Unmatched junction bases numbered 4, after V lost 1 base and J lost 1 base. Germline V gene data show CDR1 as SGHTA and CDR2 as FQGNSA. In nucleotides, the CDR3 is TGTGCCAGCAGCTTAGATTCGGGACAGGGGAACACTGAAGCTTTCTTT. Translation: CASSLDSGQGNTEAFF.

This clonotype was counted between two and nine times. It may be a read error: a sequence one base away is much more abundant. The J gene is TRBJ2-5, the V gene TRBV5-1; D remains ambiguous. Near its end, the DNA agrees better with TRBJ2-1, so the J call may be wrong. Germline loops: CDR1 SGHRS, CDR2 YFSETQ. This CDR3 is 16 amino acids long. The CDR3, as DNA: TGCGCCAGCAGCTCCTCCTCCCCGGCAGTGGTGGTGACCCAGTTCTTC. Residues: CASSSSSPAVVVTQFF.

This clonotype was recorded a few times. The rearrangement links TRBV30 to TRBJ1-4; TRBD1 matches 7 bases. This CDR3 is built from 15 residues. Germline CDR1 reads GTSNPN; CDR2 reads SVGIG (reference sequence). With 3 bases clipped from V and 8 bases from J, the junction kept 12 bases outside the gene matches. The CDR3 coding sequence is TGTGCCTGGAGGACAGGGAGCGTGTTGGAGGAAAAACTGTTTTTT. It yields the protein CAWRTGSVLEEKLFF.

Of note for this clonotype: This may arise from a read error, as a much more abundant clone is one base away. The V and J genes are TRBV28 and TRBJ2-6, with 8 bases lining up with TRBD1. The CDR3 runs to 16 residues. Germline CDR1 MDHEN, CDR2 SYDVKM. The CDR3 protein is CASSEGQGTGVNVLTF. The CDR3, as DNA: TGTGCCAGCAGTGAAGGACAGGGAACTGGGGTCAACGTCCTGACTTTC.